The following is a T cell receptor (beta chain) sequence with its context. Recovery meant two consecutive negative NP/OP PCR tests, professional clearance, or resolved symptoms. TCRdb's table, derived via immunoSEQ multiplex PCR, lists solely in-frame clones and lacks some. The table has roughly 190,000 clones, around 90% seen once; the top ten hold about 2.3%. This sample stems from a study of blood T cell repertoires in COVID-19. For the study at large: Samples representing acute and convalescent COVID-19 were sourced from the United States, Italy and Spain. From T cells, B-cell-depleted T cells, or PBMCs came the material, which was cDNA or gDNA.

This CDR3 spans 11 amino acids. Germline V CDR1 and CDR2: DFQATT, SNEGSKA (reference sequence). J was trimmed by 15 bases and V by 5 bases; bases with no gene match: 9. The clonotype originates from a woman under 40 who had recovered from COVID-19. Specimen: PBMCs or T cells enriched from blood (not recorded which). The chain employs TRBV20-1 and TRBJ2-3, with 9 positions matching TRBD2. CDR3 sequence reads: CSAARGGAIYF. CDR3 DNA: TGCAGTGCTGCTCGCGGGGGGGCGATATATTTT.